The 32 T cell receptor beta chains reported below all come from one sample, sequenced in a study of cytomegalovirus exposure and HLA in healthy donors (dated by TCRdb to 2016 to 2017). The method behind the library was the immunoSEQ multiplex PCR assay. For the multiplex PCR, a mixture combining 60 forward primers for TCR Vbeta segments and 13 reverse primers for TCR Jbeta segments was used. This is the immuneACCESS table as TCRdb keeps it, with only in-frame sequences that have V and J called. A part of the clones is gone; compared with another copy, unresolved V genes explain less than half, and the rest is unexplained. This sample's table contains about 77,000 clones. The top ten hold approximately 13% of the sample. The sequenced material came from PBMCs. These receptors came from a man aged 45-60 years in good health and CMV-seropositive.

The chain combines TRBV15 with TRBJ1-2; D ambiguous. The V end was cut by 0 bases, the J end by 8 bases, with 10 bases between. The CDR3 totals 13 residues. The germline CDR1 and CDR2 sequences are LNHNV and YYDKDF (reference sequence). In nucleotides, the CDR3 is TGTGCCACCAGCAGAGACGCCGGGTACGGCTACACCTTC. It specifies CATSRDAGYGYTF.

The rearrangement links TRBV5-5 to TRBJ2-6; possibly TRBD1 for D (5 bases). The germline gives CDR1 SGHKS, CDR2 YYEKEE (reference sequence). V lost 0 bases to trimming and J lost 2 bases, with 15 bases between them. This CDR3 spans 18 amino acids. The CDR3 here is CASSLGQGRSPGANVLTF. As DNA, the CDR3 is TGTGCCAGCAGCTTGGGGCAGGGAAGGAGTCCTGGGGCCAACGTCCTGACTTTC.

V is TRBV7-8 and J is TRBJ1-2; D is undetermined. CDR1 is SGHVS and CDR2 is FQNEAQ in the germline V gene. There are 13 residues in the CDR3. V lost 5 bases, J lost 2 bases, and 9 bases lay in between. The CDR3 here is CASSPDKNYGYTF. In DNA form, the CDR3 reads TGTGCCAGCAGCCCCGACAAGAACTATGGCTACACCTTC.

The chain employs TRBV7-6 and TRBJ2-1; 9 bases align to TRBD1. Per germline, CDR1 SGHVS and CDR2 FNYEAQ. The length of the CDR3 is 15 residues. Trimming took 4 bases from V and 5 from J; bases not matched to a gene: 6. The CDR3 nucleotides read TGTGCCAGCAGCTCTCTGGACAGGGGTCACAATGAGCAGTTCTTC. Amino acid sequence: CASSSLDRGHNEQFF. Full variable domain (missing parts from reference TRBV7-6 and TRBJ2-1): GAGVSQSPRYKVTKRGQDVALRCDPISGHVSLYWYRQALGQGPEFLTYFNYEAQQDKSGLPNDRFSAERPEGSISTLTIQRTEQRDSAMYRCASSSLDRGHNEQFFGPGTRLTVL.

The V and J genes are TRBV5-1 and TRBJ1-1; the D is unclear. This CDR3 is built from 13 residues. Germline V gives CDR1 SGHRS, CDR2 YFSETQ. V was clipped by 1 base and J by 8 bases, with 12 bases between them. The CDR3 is CASSLISGSEAFF. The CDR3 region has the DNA TGCGCCAGCAGCTTGATTTCCGGGTCCGAAGCTTTCTTT. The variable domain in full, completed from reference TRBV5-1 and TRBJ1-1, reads KAGVTQTPRYLIKTRGQQVTLSCSPISGHRSVSWYQQTPGQGLQFLFEYFSETQRNKGNFPGRFSGRQFSNSRSEMNVSTLELGDSALYLCASSLISGSEAFFGQGTRLTVV.

CDR3 in amino acids: CSVERWGGRIGVGGYTF. CDR3 bases: TGCAGCGTTGAGAGGTGGGGAGGGCGAATCGGGGTTGGTGGCTACACCTTC. The chain links TRBV29-1 to TRBJ1-2; no definite D call. The CDR3 totals 17 residues. V was pared by 3 bases and J by 7 bases, with 27 bases between. CDR1 is SQVTM and CDR2 is ANQGSEA in the germline V gene.

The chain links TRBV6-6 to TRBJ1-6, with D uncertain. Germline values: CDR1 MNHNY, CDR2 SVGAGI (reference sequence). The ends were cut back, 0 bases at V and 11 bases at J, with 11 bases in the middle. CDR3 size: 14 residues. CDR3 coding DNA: TGTGCCAGCAGTTACTCGAGGGATAAGGCACCCCTCCACTTT. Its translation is CASSYSRDKAPLHF.

CDR3 in DNA: TGTGCCAGCAGTTCAAGAAAATGGCAGTACGTC. This sequence encodes CASSSRKWQYV. The J gene is TRBJ2-7, the V gene TRBV6-5; D is undetermined. CDR1 is MNHEY and CDR2 is SVGAGI in the germline V gene. The CDR3 has 11 amino acids. Trimming removed 4 bases from V and 9 bases from J, with 10 bases in between.

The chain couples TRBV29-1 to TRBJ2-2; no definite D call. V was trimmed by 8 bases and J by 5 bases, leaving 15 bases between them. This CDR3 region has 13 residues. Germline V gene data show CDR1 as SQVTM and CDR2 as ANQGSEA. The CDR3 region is CSLKEQLTGELFF. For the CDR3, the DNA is TGCAGCCTGAAGGAACAGTTAACCGGGGAGCTGTTTTTT.

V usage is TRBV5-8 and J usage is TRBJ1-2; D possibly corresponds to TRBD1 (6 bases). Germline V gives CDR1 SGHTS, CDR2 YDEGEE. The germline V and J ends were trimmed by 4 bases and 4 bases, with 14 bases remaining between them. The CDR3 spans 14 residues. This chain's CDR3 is CASSQQGIGYGYTF. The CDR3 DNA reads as TGTGCCAGCAGCCAACAGGGAATCGGCTATGGCTACACCTTC.

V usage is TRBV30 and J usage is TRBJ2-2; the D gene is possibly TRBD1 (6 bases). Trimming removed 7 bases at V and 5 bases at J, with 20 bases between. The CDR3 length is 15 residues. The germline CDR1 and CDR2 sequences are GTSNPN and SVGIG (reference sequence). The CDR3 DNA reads TGTGCCTCCCCCGACCGGTGGGGGCAAACCGGGGAGCTGTTTTTT. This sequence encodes CASPDRWGQTGELFF. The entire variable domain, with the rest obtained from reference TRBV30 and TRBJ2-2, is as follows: SQTIHQWPATLVQPVGSPLSLECTVEGTSNPNLYWYRQAAGRGLQLLFYSVGIGQISSEVPQNLSASRPQDRQFILSSKKLLLSDSGFYLCASPDRWGQTGELFFGEGSRLTVL.

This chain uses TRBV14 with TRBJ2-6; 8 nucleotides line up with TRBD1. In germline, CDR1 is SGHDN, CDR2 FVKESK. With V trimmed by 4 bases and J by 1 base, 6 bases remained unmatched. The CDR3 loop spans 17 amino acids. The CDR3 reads CASSLGQGLSGANVLTF. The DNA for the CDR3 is TGTGCCAGCAGCCTTGGACAGGGCTTATCTGGGGCCAACGTCCTGACTTTC.

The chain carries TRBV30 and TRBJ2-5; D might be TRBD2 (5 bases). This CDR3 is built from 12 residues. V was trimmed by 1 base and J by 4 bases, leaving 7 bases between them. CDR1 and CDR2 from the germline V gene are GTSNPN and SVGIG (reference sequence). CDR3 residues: CAWSARGETQYF. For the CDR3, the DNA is TGTGCCTGGAGTGCTCGGGGAGAGACCCAGTACTTC.

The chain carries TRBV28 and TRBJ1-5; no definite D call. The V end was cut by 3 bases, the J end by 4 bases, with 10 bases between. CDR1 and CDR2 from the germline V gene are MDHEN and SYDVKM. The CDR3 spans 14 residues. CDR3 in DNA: TGTGCCAGCAGTTTCGAGCAGGCTAATCAGCCCCAGCATTTT. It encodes CASSFEQANQPQHF. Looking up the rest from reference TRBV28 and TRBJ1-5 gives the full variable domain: DVKVTQSSRYLVKRTGEKVFLECVQDMDHENMFWYRQDPGLGLRLIYFSYDVKMKEKGDIPEGYSVSREKKERFSLILESASTNQTSMYLCASSFEQANQPQHFGDGTRLSIL.

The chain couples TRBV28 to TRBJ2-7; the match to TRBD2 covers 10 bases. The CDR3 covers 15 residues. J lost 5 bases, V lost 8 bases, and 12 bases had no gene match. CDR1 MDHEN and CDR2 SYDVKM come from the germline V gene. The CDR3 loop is CASSPGLAWGDEQYF. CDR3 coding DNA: TGTGCCAGCTCACCGGGACTAGCGTGGGGAGACGAGCAGTACTTC.

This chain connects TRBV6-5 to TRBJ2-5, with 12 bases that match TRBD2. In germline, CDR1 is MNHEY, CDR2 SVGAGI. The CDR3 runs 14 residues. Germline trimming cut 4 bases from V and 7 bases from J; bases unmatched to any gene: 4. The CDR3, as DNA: TGTGCCAGCAGTTCGGGACTAGCGGGCCTGACCCAGTACTTC. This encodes CASSSGLAGLTQYF.

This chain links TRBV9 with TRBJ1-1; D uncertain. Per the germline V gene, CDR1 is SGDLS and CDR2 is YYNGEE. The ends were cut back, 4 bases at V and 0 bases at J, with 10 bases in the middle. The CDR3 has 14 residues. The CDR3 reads CASSLTGMNTEAFF. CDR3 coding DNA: TGTGCCAGCAGCCTTACGGGTATGAACACTGAAGCTTTCTTT.

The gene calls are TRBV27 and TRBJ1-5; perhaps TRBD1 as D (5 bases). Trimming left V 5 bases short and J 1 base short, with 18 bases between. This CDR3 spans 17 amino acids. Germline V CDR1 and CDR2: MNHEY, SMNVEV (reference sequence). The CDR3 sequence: CASSRARGVGSNQPQHF. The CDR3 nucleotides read TGTGCCAGCAGTCGGGCAAGGGGCGTAGGAAGCAATCAGCCCCAGCATTTT.

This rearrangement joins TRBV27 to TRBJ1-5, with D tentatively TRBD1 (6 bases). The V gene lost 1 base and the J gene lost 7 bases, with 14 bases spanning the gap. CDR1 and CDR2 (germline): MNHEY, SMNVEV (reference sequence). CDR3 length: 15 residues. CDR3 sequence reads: CASSLYHRAGQPQHF. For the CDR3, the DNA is TGTGCCAGCAGTTTATATCACAGGGCAGGCCAGCCCCAGCATTTT.

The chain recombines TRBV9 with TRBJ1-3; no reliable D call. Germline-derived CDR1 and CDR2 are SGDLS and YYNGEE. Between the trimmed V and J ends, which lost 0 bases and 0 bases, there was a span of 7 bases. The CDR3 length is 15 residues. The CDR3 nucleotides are TGTGCCAGCAGCGTAGGCCTCTACTCTGGAAACACCATATATTTT. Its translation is CASSVGLYSGNTIYF.

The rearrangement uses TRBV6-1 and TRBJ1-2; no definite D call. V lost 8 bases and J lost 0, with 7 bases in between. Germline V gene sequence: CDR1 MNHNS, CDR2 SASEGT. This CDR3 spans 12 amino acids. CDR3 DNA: TGTGCCAGCCGCGGGACTAACTATGGCTACACCTTC. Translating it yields CASRGTNYGYTF.

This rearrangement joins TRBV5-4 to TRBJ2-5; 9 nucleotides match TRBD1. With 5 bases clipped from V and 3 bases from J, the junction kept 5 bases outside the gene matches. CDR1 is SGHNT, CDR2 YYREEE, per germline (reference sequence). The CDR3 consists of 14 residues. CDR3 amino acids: CASRLRTGEETQYF. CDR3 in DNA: TGTGCCAGCAGACTTAGGACAGGGGAAGAGACCCAGTACTTC.

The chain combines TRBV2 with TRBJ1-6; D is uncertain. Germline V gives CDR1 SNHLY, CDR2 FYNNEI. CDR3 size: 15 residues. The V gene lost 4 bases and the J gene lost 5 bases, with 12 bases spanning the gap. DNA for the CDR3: TGTGCCAGCAGTGTGGGAGATACTGATAATTCACCCCTCCACTTT. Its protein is CASSVGDTDNSPLHF.

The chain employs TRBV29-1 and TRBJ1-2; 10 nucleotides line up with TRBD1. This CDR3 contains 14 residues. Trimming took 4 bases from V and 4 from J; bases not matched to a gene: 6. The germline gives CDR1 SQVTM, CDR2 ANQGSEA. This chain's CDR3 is CSVGDRGFGYGYTF. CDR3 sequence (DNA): TGCAGCGTTGGGGACAGGGGATTTGGCTATGGCTACACCTTC.

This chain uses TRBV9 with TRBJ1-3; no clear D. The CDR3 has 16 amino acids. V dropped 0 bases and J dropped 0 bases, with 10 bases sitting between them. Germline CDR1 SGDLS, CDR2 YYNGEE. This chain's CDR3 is CASSVVPGNSGNTIYF. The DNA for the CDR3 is TGTGCCAGCAGCGTAGTACCGGGGAACTCTGGAAACACCATATATTTT.

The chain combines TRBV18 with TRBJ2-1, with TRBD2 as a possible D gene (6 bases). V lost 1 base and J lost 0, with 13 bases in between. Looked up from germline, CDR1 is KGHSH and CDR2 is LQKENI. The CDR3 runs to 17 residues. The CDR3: CASSPRGEKSSYNEQFF. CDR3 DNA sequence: TGTGCCAGCTCACCACGGGGGGAAAAGAGCTCCTACAATGAGCAGTTCTTC. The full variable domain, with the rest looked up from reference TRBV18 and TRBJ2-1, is NAGVMQNPRHLVRRRGQEARLRCSPMKGHSHVYWYRQLPEEGLKFMVYLQKENIIDESGMPKERFSAEFPKEGPSILRIQQVVRGDSAAYFCASSPRGEKSSYNEQFFGPGTRLTVL.

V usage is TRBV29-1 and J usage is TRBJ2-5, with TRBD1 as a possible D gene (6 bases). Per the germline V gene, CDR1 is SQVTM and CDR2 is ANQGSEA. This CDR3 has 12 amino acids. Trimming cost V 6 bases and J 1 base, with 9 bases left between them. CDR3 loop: CSVGQPQETQYF. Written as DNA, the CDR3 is TGCAGCGTAGGACAGCCCCAAGAGACCCAGTACTTC.

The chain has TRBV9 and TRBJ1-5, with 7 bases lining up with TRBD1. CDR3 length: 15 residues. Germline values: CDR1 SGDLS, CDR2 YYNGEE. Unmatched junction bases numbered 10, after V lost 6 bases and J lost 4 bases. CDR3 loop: CASTPTGVVNQPQHF. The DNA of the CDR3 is TGTGCCAGCACGCCCACAGGGGTTGTTAATCAGCCCCAGCATTTT. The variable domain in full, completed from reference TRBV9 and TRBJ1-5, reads DSGVTQTPKHLITATGQRVTLRCSPRSGDLSVYWYQQSLDQGLQFLIQYYNGEERAKGNILERFSAQQFPDLHSELNLSSLELGDSALYFCASTPTGVVNQPQHFGDGTRLSIL.

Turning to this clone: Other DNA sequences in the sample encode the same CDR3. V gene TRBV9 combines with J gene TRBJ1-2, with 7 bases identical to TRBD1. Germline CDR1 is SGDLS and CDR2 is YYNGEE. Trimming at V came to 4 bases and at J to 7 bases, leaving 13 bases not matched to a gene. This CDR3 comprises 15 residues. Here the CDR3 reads CASSPAGGDFGGYTF. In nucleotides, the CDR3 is TGTGCCAGCAGCCCCGCAGGGGGAGACTTCGGTGGCTACACCTTC.

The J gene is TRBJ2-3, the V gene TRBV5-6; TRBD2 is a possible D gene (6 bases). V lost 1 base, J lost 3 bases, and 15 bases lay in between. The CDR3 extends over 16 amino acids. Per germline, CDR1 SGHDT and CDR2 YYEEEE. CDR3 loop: CASSLMAGMGTDTQYF. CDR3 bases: TGTGCCAGCAGCTTGATGGCGGGAATGGGAACAGATACGCAGTATTTT.

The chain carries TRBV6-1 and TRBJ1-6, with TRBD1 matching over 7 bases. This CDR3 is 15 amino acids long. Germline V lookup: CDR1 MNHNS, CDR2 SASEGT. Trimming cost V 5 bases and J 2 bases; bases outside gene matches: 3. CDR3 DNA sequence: TGTGCCAGCAGTTCTGGGACAGCCTATAATTCACCCCTCCACTTT. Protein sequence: CASSSGTAYNSPLHF.

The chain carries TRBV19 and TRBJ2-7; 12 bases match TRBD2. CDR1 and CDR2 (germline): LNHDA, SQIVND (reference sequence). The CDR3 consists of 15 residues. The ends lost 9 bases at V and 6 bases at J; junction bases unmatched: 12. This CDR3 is CASHWTSGTSSEQYF. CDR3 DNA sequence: TGTGCCAGCCACTGGACTAGCGGGACCTCTAGCGAGCAGTACTTC.